This paragraph reports one TCR beta chain. Per the original methods: Estimation of nucleated cell counts relied on the amplification of reference gene primers. Sequencing used immunoSEQ multiplex PCR; TCRdb keeps in-frame clones, though not all of them. The DNA was the basis for D and trimming; V, J and clone size are from that table. The table shows under 300,000 clones, with 75% to 90% occurring only once. There are 16 residues in the CDR3. Germline CDR1 reads SGHKS; CDR2 reads YYEKEE (reference sequence). V shed 5 bases, J shed 1 base, and the junction held 8 bases outside the gene matches. Recruits, aged roughly 18 to 89 years, lived in 25 or so US areas. The data derive from a study of blood T cell repertoires in COVID-19. About the study: Acute-phase and convalescent COVID-19 samples originated in the United States, Italy and Spain. Sources were T cells, B-cell-depleted T cells, or PBMCs; the material itself was cDNA or gDNA.

The receptor was derived from a middle-aged man who had recovered from COVID-19. The rearrangement joins TRBV5-5 to TRBJ1-4; 7 positions match TRBD1. Material: PBMCs or T cells enriched from blood (not recorded which). The CDR3 sequence is CASRRQGRETNEKLFF. The CDR3, as DNA: TGTGCCAGCAGGAGACAGGGAAGGGAAACTAATGAAAAACTGTTTTTT.